A selection of T cell receptor beta chains follows, all from one sample in a study of PD-L1 blockade in urothelial cancer. Here immunoSEQ multiplex PCR was the method, and the copy in TCRdb shows in-frame clones only, minus some. The sample consists of 70,000 to 75,000 clones, 85% to 90% of them appearing once. This specimen consisted of PBMCs, obtained around atezolizumab (anti-PD-L1) treatment. The receptors come from a man aged 65 to 79 with urothelial cancer. The CDR3 runs from the conserved cysteine through the conserved F or W. Each record gives: CDR3 protein, J gene, V gene, D gene. A D gene is named only where the DNA matches it firmly.

CDR3 protein: CASSETRRAGQANVLTF
J gene: TRBJ2-6
V gene: TRBV6-1
D gene: .

CDR3 protein: CASSSGAGDTQYF
J gene: TRBJ2-3
V gene: TRBV19
D gene: .

CDR3 protein: CAGFSGRARNEQYF
J gene: TRBJ2-7
V gene: TRBV30
D gene: TRBD2

CDR3 protein: CASSLGQGRTEAFF
J gene: TRBJ1-1
V gene: TRBV5-8
D gene: TRBD1

CDR3 protein: CASSDLRDGYTF
J gene: TRBJ1-2
V gene: TRBV2
D gene: .

CDR3 protein: CASRQLALGTDTQYF
J gene: TRBJ2-3
V gene: TRBV28
D gene: .

CDR3 protein: CASSLSQGTDTQYF
J gene: TRBJ2-3
V gene: TRBV5-1
D gene: .

CDR3 protein: CASITIAGGPYNEQFF
J gene: TRBJ2-1
V gene: TRBV19
D gene: TRBD2

CDR3 protein: CASSHQGQGTGELFF
J gene: TRBJ2-2
V gene: TRBV14
D gene: .

CDR3 protein: CASSEARIAGSTEQFF
J gene: TRBJ2-1
V gene: TRBV2
D gene: TRBD2

CDR3 protein: CATQTSGTDTQYF
J gene: TRBJ2-3
V gene: TRBV6-1
D gene: TRBD2